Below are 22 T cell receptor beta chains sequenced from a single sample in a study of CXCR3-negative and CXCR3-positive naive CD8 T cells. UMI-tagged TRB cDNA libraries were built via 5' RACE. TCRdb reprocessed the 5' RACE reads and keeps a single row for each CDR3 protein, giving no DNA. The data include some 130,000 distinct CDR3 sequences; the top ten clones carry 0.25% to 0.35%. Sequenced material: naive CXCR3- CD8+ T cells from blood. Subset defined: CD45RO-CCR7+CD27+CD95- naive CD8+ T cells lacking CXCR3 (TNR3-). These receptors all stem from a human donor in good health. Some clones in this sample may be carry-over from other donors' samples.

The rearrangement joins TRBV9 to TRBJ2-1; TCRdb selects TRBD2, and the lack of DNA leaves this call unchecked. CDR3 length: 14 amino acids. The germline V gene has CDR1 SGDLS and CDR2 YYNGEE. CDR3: CASFRTSSYNEQFF.

The CDR3 sequence: CASSNRRQGGTEAFF. The chain recombines TRBV19 with TRBJ1-1; the TCRdb call, TRBD1, lacks DNA for checking. Germline CDR1 LNHDA, CDR2 SQIVND (reference sequence). This CDR3 contains 15 residues.

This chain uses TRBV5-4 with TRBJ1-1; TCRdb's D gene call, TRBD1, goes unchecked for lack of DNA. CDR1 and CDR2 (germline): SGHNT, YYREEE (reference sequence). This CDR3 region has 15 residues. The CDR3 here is CAFTRLEGVNTEAFF.

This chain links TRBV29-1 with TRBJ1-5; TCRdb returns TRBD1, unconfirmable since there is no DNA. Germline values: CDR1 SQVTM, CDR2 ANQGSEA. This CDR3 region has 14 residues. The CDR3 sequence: CSVWDSTGIQPQHF.

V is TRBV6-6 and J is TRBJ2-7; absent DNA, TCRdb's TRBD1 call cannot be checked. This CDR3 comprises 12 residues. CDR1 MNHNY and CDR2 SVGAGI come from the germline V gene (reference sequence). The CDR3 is CASRDGTYEQYF.

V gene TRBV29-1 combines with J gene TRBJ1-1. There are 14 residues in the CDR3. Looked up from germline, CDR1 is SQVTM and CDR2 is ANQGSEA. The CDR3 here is CSVVGHLGNTEAFF.

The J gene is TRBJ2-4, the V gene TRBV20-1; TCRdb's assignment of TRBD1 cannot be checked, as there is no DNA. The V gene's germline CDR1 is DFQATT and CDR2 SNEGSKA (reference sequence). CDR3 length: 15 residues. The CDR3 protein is CSAHTYGASKNIQYF.

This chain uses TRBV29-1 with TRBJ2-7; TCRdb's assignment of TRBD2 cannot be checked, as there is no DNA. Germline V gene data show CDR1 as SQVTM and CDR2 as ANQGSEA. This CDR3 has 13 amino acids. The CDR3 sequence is CSAGLAGSYEQYF.

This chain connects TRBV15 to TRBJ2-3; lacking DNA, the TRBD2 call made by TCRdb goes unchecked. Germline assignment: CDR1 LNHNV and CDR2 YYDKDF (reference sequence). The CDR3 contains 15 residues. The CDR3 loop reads CATTGTRGNTDTQYF.

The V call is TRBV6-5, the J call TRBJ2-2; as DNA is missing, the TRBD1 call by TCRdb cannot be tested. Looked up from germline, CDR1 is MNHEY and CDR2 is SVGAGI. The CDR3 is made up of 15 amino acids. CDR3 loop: CASSYSGTRAGELFF.

The CDR3 sequence is CASSSLPPGDTEAFF. The chain recombines TRBV7-9 with TRBJ1-1; TCRdb lists TRBD1, though no DNA is available to test this call. The germline gives CDR1 SEHNR, CDR2 FQNEAQ (reference sequence). The CDR3 contains 15 residues.

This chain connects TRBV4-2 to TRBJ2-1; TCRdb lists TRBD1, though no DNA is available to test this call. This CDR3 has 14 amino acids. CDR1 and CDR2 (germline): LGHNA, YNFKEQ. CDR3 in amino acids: CASTGPGENNEQFF.

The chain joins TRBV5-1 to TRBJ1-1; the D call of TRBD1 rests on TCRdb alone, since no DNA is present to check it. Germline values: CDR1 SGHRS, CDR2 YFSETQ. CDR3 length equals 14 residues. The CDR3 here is CASSGQGSGTEAFF.

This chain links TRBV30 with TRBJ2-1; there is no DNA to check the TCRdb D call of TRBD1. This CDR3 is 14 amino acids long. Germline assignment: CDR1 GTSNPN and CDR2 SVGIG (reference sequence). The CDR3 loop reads CAWSEGTGVNEQFF.

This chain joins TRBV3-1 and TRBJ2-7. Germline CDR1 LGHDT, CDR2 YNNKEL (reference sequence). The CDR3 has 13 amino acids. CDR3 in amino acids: CASSQGVAYEQYF.

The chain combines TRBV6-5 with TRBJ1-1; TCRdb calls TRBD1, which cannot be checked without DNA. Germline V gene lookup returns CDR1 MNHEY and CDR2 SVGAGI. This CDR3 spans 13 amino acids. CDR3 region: CASSYAGGMSSFF.

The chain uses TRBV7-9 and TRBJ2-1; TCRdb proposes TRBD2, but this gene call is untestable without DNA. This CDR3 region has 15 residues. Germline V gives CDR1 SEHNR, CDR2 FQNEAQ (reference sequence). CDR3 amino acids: CASSLLTSGANEQFF. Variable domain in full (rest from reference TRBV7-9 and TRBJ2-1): DTGVSQNPRHKITKRGQNVTFRCDPISEHNRLYWYRQTLGQGPEFLTYFQNEAQLEKSRLLSDRFSAERPKGSFSTLEIQRTEQGDSAMYLCASSLLTSGANEQFFGPGTRLTVL.

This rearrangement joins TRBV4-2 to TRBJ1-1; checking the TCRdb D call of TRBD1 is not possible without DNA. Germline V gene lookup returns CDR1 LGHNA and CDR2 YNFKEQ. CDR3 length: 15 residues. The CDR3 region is CASSHSGQMNTEAFF.

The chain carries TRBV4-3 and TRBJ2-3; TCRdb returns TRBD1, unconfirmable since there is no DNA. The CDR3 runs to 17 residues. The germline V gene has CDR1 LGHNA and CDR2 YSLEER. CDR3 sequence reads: CASSQVPGLASTDTQYF.

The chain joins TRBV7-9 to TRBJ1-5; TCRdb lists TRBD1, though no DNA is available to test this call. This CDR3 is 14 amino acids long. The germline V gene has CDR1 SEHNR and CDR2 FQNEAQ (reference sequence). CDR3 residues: CASSSTGSNQPQHF.

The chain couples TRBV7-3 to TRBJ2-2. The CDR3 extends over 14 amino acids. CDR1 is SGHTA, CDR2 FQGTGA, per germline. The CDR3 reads CASSLLRNTGELFF.

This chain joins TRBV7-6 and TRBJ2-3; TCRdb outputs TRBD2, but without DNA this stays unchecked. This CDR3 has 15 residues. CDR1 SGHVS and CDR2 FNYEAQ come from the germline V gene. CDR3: CASSSTMRGTDTQYF.